The rows below give T cell receptor beta chains drawn from one sample of a study of T cell changes during pregnancy in multiple sclerosis. Sequenced by immunoSEQ multiplex PCR; TCRdb stores in-frame clones only, minus some. This table has under 55,000 clones, 93% appearing once. Sample: peripheral blood, taken in the second trimester of pregnancy. Every receptor here comes from a female donor with multiple sclerosis, enrolled in a pregnancy study. The CDR3 runs from the conserved cysteine through the conserved F or W. D genes are given only for firm matches. The size entry is marked missing in some rows and otherwise reads once, few, many or a size class.

V gene: TRBV5-4
J gene: TRBJ2-2
clone size: .
D gene: TRBD2
CDR3 protein: CASSHGLAGGSGELFF
CDR3 DNA: TGTGCCAGCAGCCATGGACTAGCGGGAGGAAGCGGGGAGCTGTTTTTT

V gene: TRBV5-4
J gene: TRBJ2-7
clone size: .
D gene: TRBD1
CDR3 protein: CASSSGQGNEQYF
CDR3 DNA: TGTGCCAGCAGCTCGGGACAGGGGAACGAGCAGTACTTC

V gene: TRBV6-4
J gene: TRBJ2-2
clone size: .
D gene: .
CDR3 protein: CANPCRHHATGELFF
CDR3 DNA: TGTGCCAACCCATGTCGACATCACGCTACCGGGGAGCTGTTTTTT

V gene: TRBV4-1
J gene: TRBJ2-5
clone size: .
D gene: TRBD1
CDR3 protein: CASSQERTGTLQETQYF
CDR3 DNA: TGCGCCAGCAGCCAAGAACGGACAGGGACCCTTCAAGAGACCCAGTACTTC

V gene: TRBV19
J gene: TRBJ2-1
clone size: once
D gene: TRBD2
CDR3 protein: CASSYVAGVTNEQFF
CDR3 DNA: TGTGCCAGTAGTTACGTGGCGGGAGTTACGAATGAGCAGTTCTTC

V gene: TRBV5-1
J gene: TRBJ2-7
clone size: .
D gene: .
CDR3 protein: CASSLTGSAYEQYF
CDR3 DNA: TGCGCCAGCAGCTTGACCGGGTCCGCCTACGAGCAGTACTTC

V gene: TRBV6-5
J gene: TRBJ1-2
clone size: .
D gene: .
CDR3 protein: CASSYSNLGGDYGYTF
CDR3 DNA: TGTGCCAGCAGTTACTCGAATCTCGGGGGGGACTATGGCTACACCTTC

V gene: TRBV5-4
J gene: TRBJ2-3
clone size: .
D gene: .
CDR3 protein: CASSLAFSGSTDTQYF
CDR3 DNA: TGTGCCAGCAGCTTGGCCTTCAGCGGGAGCACAGATACGCAGTATTTT

V gene: TRBV2
J gene: TRBJ2-1
clone size: .
D gene: TRBD2
CDR3 protein: CASSESSGRPEQFF
CDR3 DNA: TGTGCCAGCAGTGAATCTAGCGGGAGGCCAGAGCAGTTCTTC

V gene: TRBV6-1
J gene: TRBJ2-1
clone size: .
D gene: TRBD2
CDR3 protein: CASRREGVNEQFF
CDR3 DNA: TGTGCCAGCCGGAGGGAGGGCGTCAATGAGCAGTTCTTC

V gene: TRBV7-9
J gene: TRBJ2-5
clone size: .
D gene: .
CDR3 protein: CASSLWLEPLQETQYF
CDR3 DNA: TGTGCCAGCAGCTTATGGCTAGAACCACTACAAGAGACCCAGTACTTC

V gene: TRBV4-1
J gene: TRBJ1-5
clone size: few
D gene: .
CDR3 protein: CASSQVPGQPQHF
CDR3 DNA: TGCGCCAGCAGCCAAGTACCCGGGCAGCCCCAGCATTTT

V gene: TRBV27
J gene: TRBJ2-1
clone size: .
D gene: .
CDR3 protein: CASSFPFNSGTYNEQFF
CDR3 DNA: TGTGCCAGCAGTTTTCCTTTCAATAGCGGTACCTACAATGAGCAGTTCTTC

V gene: TRBV4-2
J gene: TRBJ2-1
clone size: once
D gene: TRBD2
CDR3 protein: CASSQGTSGTYNEQFF
CDR3 DNA: TGTGCCAGCAGCCAGGGGACTAGCGGAACCTACAATGAGCAGTTCTTC

V gene: TRBV7-3
J gene: TRBJ2-7
clone size: once
D gene: TRBD2
CDR3 protein: CASSLTAGGESEQYF
CDR3 DNA: TGTGCCAGCAGCTTAACGGCGGGAGGGGAGAGCGAGCAGTACTTC